This TCR beta chain stems from a study of T cells after yellow fever vaccination. Study results and caveats: One caveat is that FACS-sorted repertoires could contain abundant clonotypes contaminating from the bulk population. Relatively few clonotypes were ones that appeared in both CD4 and CD8 compartments. Booster samples showed a return of most primary-vaccination clones (under 98% CD4, approximately 88% CD8). The secondary response was weaker, and its peak arrived faster, on day 5 versus 15.

This clonotype was picked up many times. The antigen remains unidentified. Germline V CDR1 and CDR2: SGHTA, FQGNSA. The CDR3 consists of 14 residues. V lost 10 bases and J lost 6; bases outside the gene matches: 11. TCRdb processed the 5' RACE reads anew with MiXCR; each CDR3 protein has one entry. Of 200,000 or so distinct CDR3 sequences detected, roughly 6.8% appear once; the ten largest clones hold 1.1%. Here the sequenced sample was CD4+ T cells sorted from PBMCs, taken on the day of the yellow fever booster vaccination. The TCR originated in a man aged 30-40 years who received the YFV17D yellow fever vaccine. The gene calls are TRBV7-2 and TRBJ2-1; 8 bases line up with TRBD2. CDR3 DNA: TGTGCCACCCACTCCTTCGCGGGAGGCAATGAGCAGTTCTTC. Translating gives CATHSFAGGNEQFF.